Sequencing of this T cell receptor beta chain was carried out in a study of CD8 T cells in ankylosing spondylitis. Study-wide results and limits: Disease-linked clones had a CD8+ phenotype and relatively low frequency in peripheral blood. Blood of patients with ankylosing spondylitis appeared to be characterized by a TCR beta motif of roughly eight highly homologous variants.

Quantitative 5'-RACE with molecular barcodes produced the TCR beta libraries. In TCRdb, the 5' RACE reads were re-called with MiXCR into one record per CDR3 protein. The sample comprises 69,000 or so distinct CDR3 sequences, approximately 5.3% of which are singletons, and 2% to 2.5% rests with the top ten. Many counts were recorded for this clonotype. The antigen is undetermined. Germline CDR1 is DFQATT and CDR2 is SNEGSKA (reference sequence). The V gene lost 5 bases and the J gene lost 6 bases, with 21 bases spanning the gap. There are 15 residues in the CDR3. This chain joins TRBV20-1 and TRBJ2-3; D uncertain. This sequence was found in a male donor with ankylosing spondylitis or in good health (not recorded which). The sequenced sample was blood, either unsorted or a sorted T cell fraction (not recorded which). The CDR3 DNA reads TGCAGTGCTCCCTCGGCGGCATGGTCCTTTGATACGCAGTATTTT. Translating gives CSAPSAAWSFDTQYF.